These 28 T cell receptor beta chains came from one sample sequenced in a study of identical twins. TCRdb re-analysed the 5' RACE reads in MiXCR, keeping a single row per CDR3 protein. The profile shows about 700,000 distinct CDR3 sequences, roughly 6.2% of them singletons. The specimen was naive T cells sorted from blood. These receptors were taken from a man between 18 and 35 years old in good health.

In its sample, this clonotype was seen many times. CDR3 DNA: TGCAGCGTTCCCTCCCTGGGACAGGGACGCAGGGATACGCAGTATTTT. It specifies CSVPSLGQGRRDTQYF. The V call is TRBV29-1, the J call TRBJ2-3; 9 bases are shared with TRBD1. Germline V lookup: CDR1 SQVTM, CDR2 ANQGSEA. V shed 5 bases, J shed 6 bases, and the junction held 15 bases outside the gene matches. The CDR3 has 16 residues.

Comment on this clonotype: It may be a read error: a sequence one base away is much more abundant. V and J are TRBV14 and TRBJ2-1, with D hard to call. The CDR3 spans 18 residues. Germline loops: CDR1 SGHDN, CDR2 FVKESK. The DNA for the CDR3 is TGTGCCAGCAGCCAAGAATACACTTCGGATCTGGTATACAATGGGCAGTTCTTC. Its translation is CASSQEYTSDLVYNGQFF.

This clonotype was detected many times. DNA of the CDR3: TGTGCCAGCAGCCGAGCAGGGGGTAACAATCAGCCCCAGCATTTT. This translates into CASSRAGGNNQPQHF. V gene TRBV6-2 or TRBV6-3 combines with J gene TRBJ1-5, with 7 bases matching TRBD1. With V trimmed by 6 bases and J by 3 bases, 8 bases remained unmatched. The CDR3 runs to 15 residues. CDR1 and CDR2 from the germline V gene are MNHEY and SVGEGT.

In this sample, this clonotype turned up many times. This rearrangement joins TRBV5-1 to TRBJ2-7; no clear D gene. Germline CDR1 is SGHRS and CDR2 is YFSETQ. Trimming took 0 bases from V and 2 from J, leaving 9 bases between them. This CDR3 has 14 residues. DNA for the CDR3: TGCGCCAGCAGCTTGGGACGGTCTACCTACGAGCAGTACTTC. Protein sequence: CASSLGRSTYEQYF.

As for this clonotype: This could be a read error, since a much larger clone is one nucleotide away. The chain has TRBV12-3 or TRBV12-4 and TRBJ2-2, with 10 bases identical to TRBD1. The CDR3 runs 15 residues. CDR3 sequence (DNA): TGTGCCAGCAGACCCCGGGACAGGGGCACCTGGGAGCTGTTTTTT. This codes for CASRPRDRGTWELFF.

The table lists this clonotype with a few counts. The J gene is TRBJ2-1, the V gene TRBV4-1, with 7 bases fitting TRBD2. With V trimmed by 5 bases and J by 4 bases, 8 bases remained unmatched. From germline, CDR1 is MGHRA and CDR2 YSYEKL. The CDR3 is 15 amino acids. The CDR3, as DNA: TGCGCCAGCAGCAGACCGGGACTACCGTACAATGAGCAGTTCTTC. This sequence encodes CASSRPGLPYNEQFF.

This clonotype was seen once. The DNA for the CDR3 is TGTGCCAGCAGGTCGGGAGGGCGTAGCACCGGGGAGCTGTTTTTT. Translation gives CASRSGGRSTGELFF. The chain couples TRBV6-1 to TRBJ2-2; 8 bases match TRBD2. Trimming cost V 6 bases and J 4 bases; bases outside gene matches: 7. CDR1 is MNHNS and CDR2 is SASEGT in the germline V gene. There are 15 residues in the CDR3.

The count of this clonotype is one. V usage is TRBV3-1 and J usage is TRBJ2-2; TRBD1 agrees at 12 bases. There are 20 residues in the CDR3. The V and J ends lost 3 bases and 5 bases, in that order; junction bases with no gene match: 16. CDR1 and CDR2 from the germline V gene are LGHDT and YNNKEL (reference sequence). CDR3 sequence (DNA): TGTGCCAGCAGCCAGGCTCTTCGCGGGACAGGGGGCTGGATAACCGGGGAGCTGTTTTTT. Translating it yields CASSQALRGTGGWITGELFF. The whole variable domain, remainder taken from reference TRBV3-1 and TRBJ2-2, is DTAVSQTPKYLVTQMGNDKSIKCEQNLGHDTMYWYKQDSKKFLKIMFSYNNKELIINETVPNRFSPKSPDKAHLNLHINSLELGDSAVYFCASSQALRGTGGWITGELFFGEGSRLTVL.

At least ten counts were recorded for this clonotype. J is TRBJ2-1 and V is TRBV15; D call uncertain. This CDR3 is 13 amino acids long. Germline V gene data show CDR1 as LNHNV and CDR2 as YYDKDF (reference sequence). V was cut by 0 bases and J by 10 bases, with 10 bases left in between. CDR3 sequence reads: CATSRDRVLEQFF. CDR3 coding DNA: TGTGCCACCAGCAGAGATCGGGTCCTCGAGCAGTTCTTC.

The chain employs TRBV20-1 and TRBJ1-3; TRBD1 matches 8 bases. Germline lookup yields CDR1 DFQATT and CDR2 SNEGSKA (reference sequence). After removal of 4 bases from V and 2 bases from J, the junction contained 4 bases not matched to a gene. This CDR3 has 14 residues. Here the CDR3 DNA reads TGCAGTGCTACGACAGGGGCAACTGGAAACACCATATATTTT. This encodes CSATTGATGNTIYF.

This clonotype was recorded many times. This chain links TRBV4-1 with TRBJ1-2, with 7 bases identical to TRBD1. CDR1 is MGHRA, CDR2 YSYEKL, per germline. The CDR3 loop spans 14 amino acids. The J segment lost 3 bases and the V segment lost 6 bases, leaving 7 bases of the junction unmatched. The DNA for the CDR3 is TGCGCCAGCAGGAGCACAGGGGCCTACTATGGCTACACCTTC. Its protein is CASRSTGAYYGYTF.

This clonotype was detected ten times or more. The CDR3 region has the DNA TGTGCCAGCAGTGCGGCAGGGGTTGTGGCGCAGTACGTC. This codes for CASSAAGVVAQYV. The V and J genes are TRBV21-1 and TRBJ2-7; the table's TRBD2 call for D was not verified on the DNA. TRBV21-1 is annotated as a pseudogene. CDR3 length equals 13 residues.

In its sample, this clonotype was seen many times. The rearrangement links TRBV10-3 to TRBJ2-3; TRBD2 might be the D (6 bases). The CDR3 loop spans 14 amino acids. Germline values: CDR1 ENHRY, CDR2 SYGVKD. V lost 2 bases to trimming and J lost 7 bases, with 13 bases between them. The CDR3: CAISETMTSNTQYF. DNA of the CDR3: TGTGCCATCAGTGAGACAATGACTAGTAATACGCAGTATTTT.

Many counts were recorded for this clonotype. The chain recombines TRBV7-9 with TRBJ1-4; D remains unclear. The V end was cut by 2 bases, the J end by 12 bases, with 13 bases between. Germline values: CDR1 SEHNR, CDR2 FQNEAQ (reference sequence). The CDR3 extends over 13 amino acids. CDR3 protein: CASSLLDLEELFF. The CDR3 coding sequence is TGTGCCAGCAGCTTACTAGACCTCGAAGAACTGTTTTTT.

This clonotype was observed a few times. The chain carries TRBV10-3 and TRBJ2-1, with no clear D. The V and J ends lost 3 bases and 4 bases respectively, with 13 bases between them. This CDR3 comprises 15 residues. The germline V gene has CDR1 ENHRY and CDR2 SYGVKD. CDR3 amino acids: CAISDLGAGYNEQFF. CDR3 nucleotide sequence: TGTGCCATCAGTGATTTGGGCGCTGGATACAATGAGCAGTTCTTC.

This clonotype was observed at least ten times. The chain joins TRBV20-1 to TRBJ2-7; 9 nucleotides match TRBD2. The CDR3 extends over 15 amino acids. Trimming at V came to 3 bases and at J to 0 bases, leaving 6 bases not matched to a gene. CDR1 is DFQATT, CDR2 SNEGSKA, per germline (reference sequence). CDR3 nucleotide sequence: TGCAGTGCTAGGAAGCCTAGCGGGAACTCCTACGAGCAGTACTTC. This encodes CSARKPSGNSYEQYF.

This clonotype came up a few times. The rearrangement links TRBV7-9 to TRBJ1-2, with TRBD1 as a possible D gene (6 bases). V was clipped by 5 bases and J by 4 bases, with 11 bases between them. Per the germline V gene, CDR1 is SEHNR and CDR2 is FQNEAQ (reference sequence). The CDR3 sequence is 13 residues long. The CDR3 sequence: CASSARGSYGYTF. DNA for the CDR3: TGTGCCAGCAGCGCCAGGGGATCCTATGGCTACACCTTC.

This clonotype was seen many times. This sequence joins TRBV12-3 or TRBV12-4 and TRBJ2-3; D is perhaps TRBD2 (6 bases). Trimming took 5 bases from V and 5 from J, leaving 20 bases between them. The length of the CDR3 is 16 residues. CDR3 sequence: CASSPPVGGVGDTQYF. DNA for the CDR3: TGTGCCAGCAGTCCCCCGGTCGGGGGAGTGGGAGATACGCAGTATTTT.

Written as DNA, the CDR3 is TGTGCCAGCAGCACTAGACAGGGGTTCACCGGGGAGCTGTTTTTT. This translates into CASSTRQGFTGELFF. The chain has TRBV7-2 and TRBJ2-2, with TRBD1 matching over 8 bases. The V segment lost 5 bases and the J segment 4 bases; nucleotides outside the gene matches: 6. The CDR3 length is 15 residues. The germline V gene has CDR1 SGHTA and CDR2 FQGNSA.

This clonotype appeared many times. The chain couples TRBV5-1 to TRBJ2-1; no clear D. The germline V and J ends were trimmed by 1 base and 8 bases, with 4 bases remaining between them. The germline V gene encodes CDR1 SGHRS and CDR2 YFSETQ. The CDR3 totals 11 residues. In DNA, the CDR3 is TGCGCCAGCAGCTTGAGCTATGAGCAGTTCTTC. Translation: CASSLSYEQFF.

This clonotype was counted between two and nine times. J is TRBJ2-5 and V is TRBV10-2; either TRBD1 or TRBD2 may supply D (5 bases each). The CDR3 sequence is 14 residues long. CDR1 WSHSY and CDR2 SAAADI come from the germline V gene. V dropped 7 bases and J dropped 4 bases, with 16 bases sitting between them. CDR3 protein: CASTGPAGGETQYF. DNA of the CDR3: TGCGCCAGCACGGGGCCGGCTGGGGGAGAGACCCAGTACTTC.

This clonotype was counted many times. This sequence joins TRBV5-6 and TRBJ2-3, with a weak D call TRBD2 (7 bases). The V end was cut by 4 bases, the J end by 0 bases, with 21 bases between. Germline V gives CDR1 SGHDT, CDR2 YYEEEE. CDR3 size: 18 residues. The CDR3, as DNA: TGTGCCAGCAGCCTGGAAGGGGGAGGGGCTCTTAGCACAGATACGCAGTATTTT. The encoded protein is CASSLEGGGALSTDTQYF.

This clonotype was observed many times. The V call is TRBV24-1, the J call TRBJ2-3, with 7 bases matching TRBD2. Germline trimming cut 3 bases from V and 5 bases from J; bases unmatched to any gene: 13. The germline V gene has CDR1 KGHDR and CDR2 SFDVKD. There are 17 residues in the CDR3. CDR3 amino acids: CATSDISASAGEDTQYF. CDR3 coding DNA: TGTGCCACCAGTGATATATCCGCTAGCGCGGGGGAAGATACGCAGTATTTT.

This clonotype showed up just a few times. The CDR3 sequence is CASSPLLASLITYEQYF. CDR3 DNA sequence: TGTGCCAGCAGCCCACTATTAGCATCCTTGATCACCTACGAGCAGTACTTC. The rearrangement uses TRBV6-2 or TRBV6-3 and TRBJ2-7; D uncertain. Trimming cost V 6 bases and J 2 bases, with 23 bases left between them. The CDR3 loop spans 17 amino acids. Germline-derived CDR1 and CDR2 are MNHEY and SVGEGT.

The chain is built from TRBV27 and TRBJ1-6; 8 positions match TRBD1. CDR3 size: 14 residues. Germline-derived CDR1 and CDR2 are MNHEY and SMNVEV (reference sequence). V shed 0 bases and J 14 bases; nucleotides not matched to a gene: 6. CDR3 sequence: CASSLSLTGGSLHF. As DNA, the CDR3 is TGTGCCAGCAGTTTATCATTAACAGGGGGATCCCTCCACTTT.

In its sample, this clonotype was seen many times. The gene calls are TRBV19 and TRBJ2-1, with 10 bases identical to TRBD2. The germline V gene has CDR1 LNHDA and CDR2 SQIVND (reference sequence). The CDR3 runs 15 residues. The trim removed 7 bases at V and 6 bases at J, leaving 9 bases unmatched. The CDR3 DNA follows: TGTGCCAGTACCCCGACTAGCGGGTCGTTCAATGAGCAGTTCTTC. This translates into CASTPTSGSFNEQFF. Combining the CDR3 with reference TRBV19 and TRBJ2-1 gives the whole variable domain DGGITQSPKYLFRKEGQNVTLSCEQNLNHDAMYWYRQDPGQGLRLIYYSQIVNDFQKGDIAEGYSVSREKKESFPLTVTSAQKNPTAFYLCASTPTSGSFNEQFFGPGTRLTVL.

A few counts support this clonotype. This sequence joins TRBV14 and TRBJ1-1; no firm D call. The V gene lost 1 base and the J gene lost 3 bases, with 15 bases spanning the gap. Germline CDR1 SGHDN, CDR2 FVKESK. CDR3 length: 16 amino acids. Here the CDR3 DNA reads TGTGCCAGCAGCCAAGTAGGATTTGAGAGGGACACTGAAGCTTTCTTT. This sequence encodes CASSQVGFERDTEAFF.

This clonotype has ten or more counts. This chain joins TRBV7-2 and TRBJ2-3; D not resolved. In germline, CDR1 is SGHTA, CDR2 FQGNSA. The CDR3 is made up of 15 amino acids. Trimming stripped 3 bases from V and 3 bases from J, with 13 bases between. The chain's CDR3 is CASSLERPPTDTQYF. DNA for the CDR3: TGTGCCAGCAGCTTGGAGAGACCCCCGACAGATACGCAGTATTTT.